This T cell receptor beta chain stems from a study of blood T cell repertoires in COVID-19. For the study at large: Samples taken during acute and convalescent COVID-19 were collected in the United States, Italy and Spain. T cells, B-cell-depleted T cells, or PBMCs provided the cDNA or gDNA that served as material.

V gave up 5 bases and J gave up 6 bases, with 14 bases separating them. The CDR3 is made up of 15 amino acids. Germline CDR1 SGHTA, CDR2 FQGNSA. This clone was seen more than once but under ten times. Per the original methods: Scientists estimated how many nucleated cells there were by amplifying reference gene primers. Here immunoSEQ multiplex PCR was the method, and the copy in TCRdb shows in-frame clones only, minus some. That table supplies the V and J calls and clone size; D and trimming were determined from the DNA. The table includes 70,000 to 100,000 clones, approximately 82% detected once. The sample comprised peripheral blood. This TCR was recovered from a man aged 50-60 years with active or convalescent COVID-19. V usage is TRBV7-2 and J usage is TRBJ1-6, with D maybe TRBD1 (6 bases). The CDR3, as DNA: TGTGCCAGCAGCCCCGTGGGACAAAGTAATTCACCCCTCCACTTT. Protein product: CASSPVGQSNSPLHF.